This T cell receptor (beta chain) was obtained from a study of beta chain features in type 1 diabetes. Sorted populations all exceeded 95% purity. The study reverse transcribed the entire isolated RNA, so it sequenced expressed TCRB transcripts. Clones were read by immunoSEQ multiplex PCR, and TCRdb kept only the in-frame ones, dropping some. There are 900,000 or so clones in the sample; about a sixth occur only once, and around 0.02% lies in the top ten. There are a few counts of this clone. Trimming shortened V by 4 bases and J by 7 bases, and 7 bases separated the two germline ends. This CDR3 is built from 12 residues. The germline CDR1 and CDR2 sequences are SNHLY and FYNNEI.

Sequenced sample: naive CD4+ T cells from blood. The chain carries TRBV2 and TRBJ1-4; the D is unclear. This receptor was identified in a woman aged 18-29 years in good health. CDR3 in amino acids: CASSAESEKLFF. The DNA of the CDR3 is TGTGCCAGCAGTGCTGAATCTGAAAAACTGTTTTTT.